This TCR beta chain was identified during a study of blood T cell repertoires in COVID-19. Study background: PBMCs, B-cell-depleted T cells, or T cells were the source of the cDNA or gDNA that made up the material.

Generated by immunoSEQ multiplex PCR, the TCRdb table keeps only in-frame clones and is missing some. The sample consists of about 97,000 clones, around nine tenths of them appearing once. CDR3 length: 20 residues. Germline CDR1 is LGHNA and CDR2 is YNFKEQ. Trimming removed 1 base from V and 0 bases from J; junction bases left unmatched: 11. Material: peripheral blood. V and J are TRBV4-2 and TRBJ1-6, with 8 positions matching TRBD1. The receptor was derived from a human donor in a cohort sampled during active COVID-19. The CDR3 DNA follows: TGTGCCAGCAGCCAAGTTTGGACAGGGTCCTCCAGCTCCTATAATTCACCCCTCCACTTT. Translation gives CASSQVWTGSSSSYNSPLHF.